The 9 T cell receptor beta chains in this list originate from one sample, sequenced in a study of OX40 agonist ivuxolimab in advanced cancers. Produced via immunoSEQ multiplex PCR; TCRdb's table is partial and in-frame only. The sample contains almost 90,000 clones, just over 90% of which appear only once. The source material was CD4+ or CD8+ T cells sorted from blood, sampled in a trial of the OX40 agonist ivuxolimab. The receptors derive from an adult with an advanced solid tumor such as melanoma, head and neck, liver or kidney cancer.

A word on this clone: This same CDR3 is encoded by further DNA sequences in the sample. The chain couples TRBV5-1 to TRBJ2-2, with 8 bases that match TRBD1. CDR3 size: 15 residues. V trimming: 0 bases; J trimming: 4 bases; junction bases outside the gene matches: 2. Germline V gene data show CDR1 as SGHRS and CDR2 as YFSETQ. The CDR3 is CASSLAGGGTGELFF. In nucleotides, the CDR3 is TGCGCCAGCAGCTTGGCAGGGGGCGGCACCGGGGAGCTGTTTTTT.

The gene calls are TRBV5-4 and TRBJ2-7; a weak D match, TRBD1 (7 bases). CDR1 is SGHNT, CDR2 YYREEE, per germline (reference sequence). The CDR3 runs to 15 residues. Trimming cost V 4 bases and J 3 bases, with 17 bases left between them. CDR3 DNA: TGTGCCAGCAGCCCAGGGGGGCAGGCGAGCTACGAGCAGTACTTC. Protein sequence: CASSPGGQASYEQYF.

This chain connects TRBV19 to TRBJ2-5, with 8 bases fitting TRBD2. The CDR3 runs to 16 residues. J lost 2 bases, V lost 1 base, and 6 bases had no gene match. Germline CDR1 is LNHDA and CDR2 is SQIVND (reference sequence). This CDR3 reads CASSIALTSGQETQYF. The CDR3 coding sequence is TGTGCCAGTAGTATAGCCCTTACTAGCGGTCAAGAGACCCAGTACTTC. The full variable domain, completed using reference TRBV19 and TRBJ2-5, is DGGITQSPKYLFRKEGQNVTLSCEQNLNHDAMYWYRQDPGQGLRLIYYSQIVNDFQKGDIAEGYSVSREKKESFPLTVTSAQKNPTAFYLCASSIALTSGQETQYFGPGTRLLVL.

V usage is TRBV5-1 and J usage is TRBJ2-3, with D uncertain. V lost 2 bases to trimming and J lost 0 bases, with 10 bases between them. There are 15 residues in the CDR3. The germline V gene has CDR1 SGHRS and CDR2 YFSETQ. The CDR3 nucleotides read TGCGCCAGCAGCTTAGCCCTCTCTAGCACAGATACGCAGTATTTT. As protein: CASSLALSSTDTQYF.

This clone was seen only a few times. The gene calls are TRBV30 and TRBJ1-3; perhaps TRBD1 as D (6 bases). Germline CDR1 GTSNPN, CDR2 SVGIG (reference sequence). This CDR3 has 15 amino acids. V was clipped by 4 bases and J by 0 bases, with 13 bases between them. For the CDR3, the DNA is TGTGCCTGGAATCAAAGGGGGTTCTCTGGAAACACCATATATTTT. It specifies CAWNQRGFSGNTIYF.

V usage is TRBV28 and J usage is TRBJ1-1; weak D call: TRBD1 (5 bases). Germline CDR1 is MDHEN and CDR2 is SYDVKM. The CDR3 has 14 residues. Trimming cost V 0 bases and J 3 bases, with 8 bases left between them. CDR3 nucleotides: TGTGCCAGCAGTTTATGGGCGGGGGACACTGAAGCTTTCTTT. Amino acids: CASSLWAGDTEAFF. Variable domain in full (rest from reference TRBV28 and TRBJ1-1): DVKVTQSSRYLVKRTGEKVFLECVQDMDHENMFWYRQDPGLGLRLIYFSYDVKMKEKGDIPEGYSVSREKKERFSLILESASTNQTSMYLCASSLWAGDTEAFFGQGTRLTVV.

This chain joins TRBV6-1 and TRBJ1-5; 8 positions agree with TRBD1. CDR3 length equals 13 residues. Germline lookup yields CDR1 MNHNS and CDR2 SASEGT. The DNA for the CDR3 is TGTGCTAGCGCAGGGGGCATTGGTCAGCCCCAGCATTTT. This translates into CASAGGIGQPQHF.

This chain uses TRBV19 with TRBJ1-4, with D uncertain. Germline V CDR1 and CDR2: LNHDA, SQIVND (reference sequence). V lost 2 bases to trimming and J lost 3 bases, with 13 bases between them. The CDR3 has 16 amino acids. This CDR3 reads CASSIRRGGPNEKLFF. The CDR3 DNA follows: TGTGCCAGTAGTATACGTCGGGGAGGGCCTAATGAAAAACTGTTTTTT.

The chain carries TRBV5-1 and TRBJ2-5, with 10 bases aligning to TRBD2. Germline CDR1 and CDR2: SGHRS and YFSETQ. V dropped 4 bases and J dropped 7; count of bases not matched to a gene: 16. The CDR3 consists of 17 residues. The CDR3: CASSPSGEVAGGGTQYF. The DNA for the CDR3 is TGCGCCAGCAGCCCGAGCGGGGAGGTAGCGGGAGGAGGGACCCAGTACTTC.